The 6 T cell receptor beta chains given below trace back to one sample, sequenced in a study of blood T cell repertoires in COVID-19. Sequencing was performed with immunoSEQ multiplex PCR; in TCRdb, only in-frame clones are kept and a portion is missing. The sample lists tens of thousands of clones, about 87% seen once, with roughly 13% in the top ten. Sample: peripheral blood. These receptors came from a man older than 75 with acute or convalescent COVID-19.

This clone was picked up one time. This CDR3 is CASSFTGGGYNSPLHF. CDR3 sequence (DNA): TGCGCCAGCAGTTTTACAGGGGGCGGCTATAATTCACCCCTCCACTTT. The V gene is TRBV5-1, the J gene TRBJ1-6, with 9 bases lining up with TRBD1. The junction had 6 bases not matched to a gene; V was cut back by 5 bases and J by 3 bases. The germline gives CDR1 SGHRS, CDR2 YFSETQ. This CDR3 has 16 amino acids.

V and J are TRBV7-9 and TRBJ2-2; D is undetermined. Germline loops: CDR1 SEHNR, CDR2 FQNEAQ (reference sequence). The length of the CDR3 is 13 residues. V was shortened by 6 bases and J by 1 base, with 6 bases between the two germline ends. CDR3 sequence reads: CASSPLNTGELFF. CDR3 nucleotides: TGTGCCAGCAGTCCATTGAACACCGGGGAGCTGTTTTTT.

V is TRBV7-2 and J is TRBJ1-5, with D hard to call. This CDR3 region has 12 residues. With 2 bases removed from V and 4 bases from J, the gap between germline ends came to 3 bases. Per the germline V gene, CDR1 is SGHTA and CDR2 is FQGNSA. The CDR3 here is CASSLSNQPQHF. As DNA, the CDR3 is TGTGCCAGCAGCTTATCTAATCAGCCCCAGCATTTT.

V is TRBV5-4 and J is TRBJ1-1; TRBD1 agrees at 7 bases. The CDR3 is 13 residues long. Trimming took 0 bases from V and 9 from J; bases not matched to a gene: 5. Looked up from germline, CDR1 is SGHNT and CDR2 is YYREEE (reference sequence). This CDR3 reads CASSLAGTAKAFF. Here the CDR3 DNA reads TGTGCCAGCAGCTTGGCCGGGACAGCCAAAGCTTTCTTT. Using reference TRBV5-4 and TRBJ1-1 for the parts outside the CDR3, the full variable domain is ETGVTQSPTHLIKTRGQQVTLRCSSQSGHNTVSWYQQALGQGPQFIFQYYREEENGRGNFPPRFSGLQFPNYSSELNVNALELDDSALYLCASSLAGTAKAFFGQGTRLTVV.

The chain recombines TRBV5-1 with TRBJ2-3; TRBD2 matches 8 bases. This CDR3 region has 16 residues. The V segment lost 0 bases and the J segment 4 bases; nucleotides outside the gene matches: 7. The germline V gene has CDR1 SGHRS and CDR2 YFSETQ. The CDR3 protein is CASSLVPGGLADTQYF. CDR3 sequence (DNA): TGCGCCAGCAGCTTGGTGCCGGGGGGGCTGGCAGATACGCAGTATTTT.

This clone was counted only a few times. The chain combines TRBV19 with TRBJ2-3; 9 bases align to TRBD1. The germline V gene encodes CDR1 LNHDA and CDR2 SQIVND (reference sequence). The CDR3 runs 16 residues. J gave up 4 bases and V 6 bases, and 11 bases lay outside the gene matches. CDR3 in DNA: TGTGCCAGTAGCCGAGGGTCGGGACAGGGTTCAGATACGCAGTATTTT. Encoded protein: CASSRGSGQGSDTQYF.